The clone carrying this T cell receptor beta chain was observed a few times. Germline loops: CDR1 GTSNPN, CDR2 SVGIG (reference sequence). The CDR3 totals 15 residues. V gave up 0 bases and J gave up 1 base, with 12 bases separating them. This record comes from a study of shared clonotypes between healthy human individuals. In the original analysis: In the immunoSEQ data, sequences were junction-only and lacked quality scores, so filtering differed. Clones were read by immunoSEQ multiplex PCR, and TCRdb kept only the in-frame ones, dropping some. The V and J calls and clone size are taken from that table; D and trimming were inferred from the DNA. The table has fewer than 550,000 clones, about 80% seen once; the top ten hold approximately 12%.

The TCR originated in a woman aged 40 to 49 in good health. Some clones in this sample may be carry-over from other donors' samples. Specimen: PBMCs. J is TRBJ1-1 and V is TRBV30; D is ambiguous. CDR3 sequence reads: CAWSVIGRQNTEAFF. CDR3 bases: TGTGCCTGGAGTGTAATAGGACGGCAGAACACTGAAGCTTTCTTT.